The next 10 T cell receptor beta chains were all read from a single sample in a study of beta chain features in type 1 diabetes. Study-level findings and limits: Patients with Type 1 diabetes showed moderately but significantly shorter TCRB CDR3s in all four CD4+ subsets.

As every portion of the isolated RNA was reverse transcribed, the sequencing read expressed TCRB transcripts. The repertoire was sequenced with immunoSEQ multiplex PCR; TCRdb's copy has only in-frame clones and lacks some. The repertoire includes hundreds of thousands of clones, around 12% of them detected once, and over 0.008% sits in the top ten. No antigen has been identified for these receptors. The specimen was naive CD4+ T cells from blood. The receptors were gathered from a woman younger than 30 with type 1 diabetes.

This rearrangement joins TRBV28 to TRBJ2-7; TRBD1 might be the D (5 bases). V shed 11 bases and J shed 2 bases, with 13 bases lying between them. In germline, CDR1 is MDHEN, CDR2 SYDVKM. The CDR3 totals 12 residues. The CDR3 reads CAVSNRPYEQYF. CDR3 nucleotide sequence: TGTGCCGTCTCGAACAGGCCCTACGAGCAGTACTTC.

The chain couples TRBV28 to TRBJ2-3, with TRBD1 matching over 11 bases. Per germline, CDR1 MDHEN and CDR2 SYDVKM. Unmatched junction bases numbered 7, after V lost 5 bases and J lost 3 bases. The length of the CDR3 is 16 residues. The CDR3 bases are TGTGCCAGCAGTCCAGGGGGACAGGGGGGAACAGATACGCAGTATTTT. This codes for CASSPGGQGGTDTQYF.

The chain recombines TRBV7-9 with TRBJ2-2; possible D gene TRBD2, 6 bases. The CDR3 runs to 16 residues. The V gene lost 4 bases and the J gene lost 1 base, with 13 bases spanning the gap. In germline, CDR1 is SEHNR, CDR2 FQNEAQ (reference sequence). The CDR3 region has the DNA TGTGCCAGCAGCTCTCGGACTATTTTGAACACCGGGGAGCTGTTTTTT. It specifies CASSSRTILNTGELFF.

The chain joins TRBV6-5 to TRBJ2-6; no clear D gene. The CDR3 consists of 15 residues. Looked up from germline, CDR1 is MNHEY and CDR2 is SVGAGI. Trimming cost V 2 bases and J 0 bases, with 5 bases left between them. This CDR3 reads CASSYQDSGANVLTF. CDR3 in DNA: TGTGCCAGCAGTTACCAGGACTCTGGGGCCAACGTCCTGACTTTC.

This clone came up a few times. J is TRBJ1-2 and V is TRBV9, with 7 bases that match TRBD1. The CDR3 spans 15 residues. J lost 0 bases, V lost 3 bases, and 5 bases had no gene match. From germline, CDR1 is SGDLS and CDR2 YYNGEE. CDR3 in amino acids: CASSGDSQANYGYTF. As DNA, the CDR3 is TGTGCCAGCAGCGGGGACAGCCAAGCTAACTATGGCTACACCTTC.

This clone was detected a few times. V and J are TRBV19 and TRBJ1-5; 7 bases fit TRBD1. The CDR3 is made up of 14 amino acids. The germline CDR1 and CDR2 sequences are LNHDA and SQIVND (reference sequence). V lost 7 bases and J lost 3; bases outside the gene matches: 6. The CDR3 coding sequence is TGTGCCAGTACCCGACAGGGCCCCAATCAGCCCCAGCATTTT. As protein: CASTRQGPNQPQHF.

This clone was found a few times. The CDR3 loop is CASSFALQGGNTEAFF. CDR3 nucleotide sequence: TGTGCCAGCAGCTTTGCCTTACAGGGGGGGAACACTGAAGCTTTCTTT. The chain uses TRBV11-2 and TRBJ1-1; 8 bases line up with TRBD1. V lost 3 bases and J lost 1; bases outside the gene matches: 7. This CDR3 has 16 residues. Per germline, CDR1 SGHAT and CDR2 FQNNGV.

In its sample, this clone was seen a few times. This chain links TRBV15 with TRBJ2-7; 8 nucleotides agree with TRBD1. The CDR3 consists of 15 residues. Looked up from germline, CDR1 is LNHNV and CDR2 is YYDKDF (reference sequence). V was pared by 1 base and J by 2 bases, with 4 bases of the junction left unmatched. The CDR3 is CATSRATGGTYEQYF. CDR3 DNA sequence: TGTGCCACCAGCAGAGCAACAGGGGGGACCTACGAGCAGTACTTC.

V usage is TRBV28 and J usage is TRBJ2-1; TRBD2 matches at 10 bases. Germline trimming cut 10 bases from V and 8 bases from J; bases unmatched to any gene: 17. This CDR3 has 16 residues. Looked up from germline, CDR1 is MDHEN and CDR2 is SYDVKM. The CDR3 reads CATPPTSGEAWYEQFF. CDR3 DNA sequence: TGTGCCACCCCCCCTACTAGCGGGGAGGCATGGTATGAGCAGTTCTTC.

The V gene is TRBV7-9, the J gene TRBJ2-1; 8 bases are a match to TRBD2. The CDR3 has 15 residues. Germline V gene data show CDR1 as SEHNR and CDR2 as FQNEAQ (reference sequence). Trimming at V came to 5 bases and at J to 2 bases, leaving 5 bases not matched to a gene. CDR3 loop: CASSQTSGTYNEQFF. In DNA form, the CDR3 reads TGTGCCAGCAGCCAAACTAGCGGTACCTACAATGAGCAGTTCTTC.